This T cell receptor beta chain was profiled in a study of T cells in Graves' hyperthyroidism and ophthalmopathy. Points from the study as a whole: Model-based prediction identified ophthalmopathy a median about 6.8 months prior to its onset. Blood shared most expanded thyroid clonotypes above 0.001.

There were TCR beta CDR3 regions amplified from RNA transcripts. HTBI primers were the set used in a first-round RT-PCR of the TCR CDR3. TCRdb reprocessed the multiplex PCR reads via MiXCR and lists one record per CDR3 protein. The sample gives some 560,000 distinct CDR3 sequences, 14% of which show up once; approximately 15% is in the top ten. Calling Graves' hyperthyroidism stable meant ophthalmopathy did not progress within 18 months. Every diagnosis used clinical symptoms, serum thyroxine and TRAb, thyroid ultrasound and orbital computed tomography. This clonotype was observed at least ten times. The antigen is unknown. Sequences were obtained from blood. The TCR comes from a woman in her thirties or forties with Graves' hyperthyroidism.

DNA for the CDR3: TGTGCCAGCAGTTACTCTCAGTCTTCCTACAATGAGCAGTTCTTC. Its translation: CASSYSQSSYNEQFF. This chain joins TRBV28 and TRBJ2-1; D ambiguous. Trimming stripped 4 bases from V and 1 base from J, with 11 bases between. The CDR3 has 15 amino acids. Germline V CDR1 and CDR2: MDHEN, SYDVKM.